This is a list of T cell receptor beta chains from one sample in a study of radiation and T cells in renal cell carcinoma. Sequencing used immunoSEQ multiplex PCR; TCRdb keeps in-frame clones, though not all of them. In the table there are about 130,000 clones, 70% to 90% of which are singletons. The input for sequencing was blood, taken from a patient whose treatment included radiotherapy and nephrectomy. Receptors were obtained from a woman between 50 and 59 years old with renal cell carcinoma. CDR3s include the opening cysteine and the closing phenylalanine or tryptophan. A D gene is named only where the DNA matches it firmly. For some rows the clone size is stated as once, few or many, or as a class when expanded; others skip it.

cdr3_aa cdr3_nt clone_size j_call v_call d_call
CASSPQGSSYNEQFF TGTGCCAGTAGCCCACAGGGGAGCTCCTACAATGAGCAGTTCTTC NA TRBJ2-1 TRBV19 TRBD1
CASSSTNLGQGATDYGYTF TGTGCCAGCAGCTCTACAAATCTCGGACAGGGGGCGACGGACTATGGCTACACCTTC NA TRBJ1-2 TRBV7-9 TRBD1
CASSFHWAGGTDTQYF TGTGCCAGCAGCTTCCATTGGGCGGGAGGGACAGATACGCAGTATTTT NA TRBJ2-3 TRBV5-4 TRBD2
CASSSGLNTETQYF TGTGCTAGCAGCTCGGGGCTCAACACAGAGACCCAGTACTTC NA TRBJ2-5 TRBV7-7 NA
CASSSQGGGTYEQYF TGTGCCAGCAGCAGCCAGGGGGGCGGAACCTACGAGCAGTACTTC NA TRBJ2-7 TRBV7-2 NA
CASSFGPSTDTQYF TGCGCCAGCAGCTTTGGTCCGAGCACAGATACGCAGTATTTT NA TRBJ2-3 TRBV5-1 NA
CASSLDRAGNTIYF TGTGCCAGCAGCTTAGACAGGGCTGGAAACACCATATATTTT NA TRBJ1-3 TRBV11-2 NA
CASSLGGGSGNTIYF TGCGCCAGCAGCCTGGGAGGAGGCTCTGGAAACACCATATATTTT NA TRBJ1-3 TRBV5-1 NA
CASSLGGVVDTQYF TGTGCCAGCAGTCTGGGGGGAGTTGTAGATACGCAGTATTTT NA TRBJ2-3 TRBV9 NA
CASSQEGGLSTDTQYF TGCGCCAGCAGCCAAGAGGGGGGCTTAAGCACAGATACGCAGTATTTT NA TRBJ2-3 TRBV4-3 NA
CASTQRTKTSGYTF TGTGCCAGCACCCAGAGGACCAAAACGTCAGGCTACACCTTC NA TRBJ1-2 TRBV6-5 NA
CASSLEQGASYNEQFF TGCGCCAGCAGCTTGGAACAGGGGGCGTCCTACAATGAGCAGTTCTTC few TRBJ2-1 TRBV5-1 TRBD1
CASSAGLAEETQYF TGTGCCAGCTCAGCTGGGCTGGCGGAAGAGACCCAGTACTTC NA TRBJ2-5 TRBV18 NA
CASSELRGPGNTIYF TGTGCCAGCAGTGAACTGCGTGGGCCTGGAAACACCATATATTTT NA TRBJ1-3 TRBV6-1 NA
CASSPSFGNQPQHF TGTGCCAGCAGCCCTAGTTTCGGCAATCAGCCCCAGCATTTT NA TRBJ1-5 TRBV9 NA
CASSQEWGTQYF TGTGCCAGCAGCCAAGAGTGGGGGACCCAGTACTTC NA TRBJ2-5 TRBV14 NA
CASSSGQGSSGEQFF TGTGCCAGCAGCTCGGGACAGGGTAGTTCTGGTGAGCAGTTCTTC NA TRBJ2-1 TRBV6-5 TRBD1
CASSLVWRGQETQYF TGTGCCAGCAGCTTAGTTTGGCGGGGTCAAGAGACCCAGTACTTC NA TRBJ2-5 TRBV7-2 NA
CASTTRDRRAEQYF TGTGCCAGTACGACCCGGGACAGGAGGGCCGAGCAGTACTTC once TRBJ2-7 TRBV19 TRBD1
CASSSRRSGGNQPQHF TGTGCCAGCAGCTCCAGGAGGTCGGGAGGCAATCAGCCCCAGCATTTT NA TRBJ1-5 TRBV5-6 NA
CASSLQGGYGYTF TGTGCCAGCAGCCTACAGGGTGGCTATGGCTACACCTTC NA TRBJ1-2 TRBV5-8 NA
CASSPRGTGEQYF TGTGCCAGCAGCCCCAGGGGCACCGGCGAGCAGTACTTC NA TRBJ2-7 TRBV7-9 NA
CASSLRQANSPLHF TGTGCCAGCAGCTTACGGCAGGCCAATTCACCCCTCCACTTT NA TRBJ1-6 TRBV7-8 NA
CASSDRQGGFPQPQHF TGTGCCAGTAGTGACCGACAGGGTGGCTTCCCCCAGCCCCAGCATTTT NA TRBJ1-5 TRBV19 TRBD1
CASSEGGARTDTQYF TGTGCCAGCAGTGAAGGAGGGGCACGGACAGATACGCAGTATTTT NA TRBJ2-3 TRBV2 NA
CASSLGTSNTEAFF TGTGCCAGCAGCTTGGGGACAAGTAACACTGAAGCTTTCTTT NA TRBJ1-1 TRBV7-8 NA
CASSPGTSQSSYNEQFF TGTGCCAGCAGCCCCGGGACATCCCAGAGCTCCTACAATGAGCAGTTCTTC NA TRBJ2-1 TRBV7-2 NA
CASGAGGDEQYF TGCGCCAGCGGCGCCGGTGGTGACGAGCAGTACTTC NA TRBJ2-7 TRBV5-1 NA
CASSYSRTGETFF TGTGCCAGCAGTTACTCAAGAACGGGGGAGACGTTCTTC NA TRBJ2-1 TRBV6-5 NA
CASTGQSSYEQYF TGTGCCAGTACAGGACAGAGCTCCTACGAGCAGTACTTC once TRBJ2-7 TRBV19 NA
CASSAGHPYEQYF TGTGCCAGTAGTGCGGGACACCCCTACGAGCAGTACTTC NA TRBJ2-7 TRBV19 NA
CASSSTSGGETDTQYF TGCGCCAGCAGCTCAACTAGCGGGGGAGAGACAGATACGCAGTATTTT NA TRBJ2-3 TRBV5-1 TRBD2
CASRSSGTPPLHF TGTGCCAGCAGGAGCAGTGGGACCCCACCCCTCCACTTT NA TRBJ1-6 TRBV28 NA